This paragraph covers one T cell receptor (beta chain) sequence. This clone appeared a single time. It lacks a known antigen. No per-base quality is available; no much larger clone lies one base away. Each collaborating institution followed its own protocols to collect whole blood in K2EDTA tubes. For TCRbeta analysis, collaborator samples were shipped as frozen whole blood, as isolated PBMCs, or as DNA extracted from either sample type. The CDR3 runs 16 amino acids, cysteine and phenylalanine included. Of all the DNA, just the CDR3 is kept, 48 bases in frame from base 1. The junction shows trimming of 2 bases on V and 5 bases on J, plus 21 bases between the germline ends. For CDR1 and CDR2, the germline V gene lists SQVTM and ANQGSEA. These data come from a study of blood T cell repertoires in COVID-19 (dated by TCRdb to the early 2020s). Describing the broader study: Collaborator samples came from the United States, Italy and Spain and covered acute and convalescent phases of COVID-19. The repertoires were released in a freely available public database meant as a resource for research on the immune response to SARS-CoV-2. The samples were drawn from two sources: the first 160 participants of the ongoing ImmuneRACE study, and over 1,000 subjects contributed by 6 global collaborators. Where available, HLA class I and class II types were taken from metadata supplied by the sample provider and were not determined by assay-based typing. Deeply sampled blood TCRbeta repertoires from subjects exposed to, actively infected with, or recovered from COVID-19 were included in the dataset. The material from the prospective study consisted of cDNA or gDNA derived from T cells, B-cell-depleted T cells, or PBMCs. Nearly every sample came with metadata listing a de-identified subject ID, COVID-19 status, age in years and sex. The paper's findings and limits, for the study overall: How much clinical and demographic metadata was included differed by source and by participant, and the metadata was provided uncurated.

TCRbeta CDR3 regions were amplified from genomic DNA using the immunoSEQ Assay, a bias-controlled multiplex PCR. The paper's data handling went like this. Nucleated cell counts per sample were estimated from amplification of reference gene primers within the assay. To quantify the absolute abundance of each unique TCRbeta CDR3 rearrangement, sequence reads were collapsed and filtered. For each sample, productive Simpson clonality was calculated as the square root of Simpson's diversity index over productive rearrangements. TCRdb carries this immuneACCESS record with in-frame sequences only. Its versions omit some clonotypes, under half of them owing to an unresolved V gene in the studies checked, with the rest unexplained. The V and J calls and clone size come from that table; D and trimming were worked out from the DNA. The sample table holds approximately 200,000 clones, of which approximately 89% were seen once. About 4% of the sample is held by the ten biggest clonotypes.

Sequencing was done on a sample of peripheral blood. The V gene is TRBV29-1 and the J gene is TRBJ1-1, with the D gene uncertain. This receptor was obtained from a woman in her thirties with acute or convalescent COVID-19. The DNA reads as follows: TGCAGCGTTGAATTTTTGTCTCGGGGTGTGAGGACTGAAGCTTTCTTT. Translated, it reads CSVEFLSRGVRTEAFF.